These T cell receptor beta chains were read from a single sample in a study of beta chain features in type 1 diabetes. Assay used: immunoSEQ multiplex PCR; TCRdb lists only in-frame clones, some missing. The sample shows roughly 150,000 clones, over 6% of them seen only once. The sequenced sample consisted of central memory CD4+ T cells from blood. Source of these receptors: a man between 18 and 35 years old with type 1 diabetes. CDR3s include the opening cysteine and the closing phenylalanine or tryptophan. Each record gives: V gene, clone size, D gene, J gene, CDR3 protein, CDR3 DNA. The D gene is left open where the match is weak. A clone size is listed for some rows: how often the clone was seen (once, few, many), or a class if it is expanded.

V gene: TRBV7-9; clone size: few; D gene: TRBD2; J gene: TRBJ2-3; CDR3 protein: CASSFGEGDTQYF; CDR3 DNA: TGTGCCAGCAGCTTCGGGGAGGGAGATACGCAGTATTTT
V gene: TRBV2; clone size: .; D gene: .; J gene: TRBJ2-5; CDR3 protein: CASGWTAQETQYF; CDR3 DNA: TGTGCCAGCGGGTGGACAGCCCAAGAGACCCAGTACTTC
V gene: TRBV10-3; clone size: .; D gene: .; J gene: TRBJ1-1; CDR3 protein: CAIRPQEGNTEAFF; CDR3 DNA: TGTGCCATCAGGCCACAGGAGGGGAACACTGAAGCTTTCTTT
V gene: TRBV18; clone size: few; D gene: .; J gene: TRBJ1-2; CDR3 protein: CASSPEEHYGYTF; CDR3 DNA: TGTGCCAGCTCACCAGAGGAGCACTATGGCTACACCTTC
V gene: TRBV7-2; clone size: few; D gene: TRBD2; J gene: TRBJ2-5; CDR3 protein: CASRRGPSGQETQYF; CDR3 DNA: TGTGCCAGCAGAAGGGGTCCTAGCGGACAAGAGACCCAGTACTTC
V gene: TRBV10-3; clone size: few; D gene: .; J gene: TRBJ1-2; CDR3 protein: CAISAEHYGYTF; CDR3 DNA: TGTGCCATCAGTGCGGAGCACTATGGCTACACCTTC
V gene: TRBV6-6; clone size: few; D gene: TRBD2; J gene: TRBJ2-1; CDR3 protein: CAIRTSGGHNEQFF; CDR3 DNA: TGTGCCATCAGAACTAGCGGGGGTCACAATGAGCAGTTCTTC
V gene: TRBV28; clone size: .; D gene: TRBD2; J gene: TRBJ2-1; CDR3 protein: CASSPFLAGVQNEQFF; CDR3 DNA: TGTGCCAGCAGTCCGTTCCTAGCGGGAGTCCAAAATGAGCAGTTCTTC
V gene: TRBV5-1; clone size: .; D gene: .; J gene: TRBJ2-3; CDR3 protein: CASSSRPEANTQYF; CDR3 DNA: TGCGCCAGCAGCTCAAGACCGGAGGCGAATACGCAGTATTTT
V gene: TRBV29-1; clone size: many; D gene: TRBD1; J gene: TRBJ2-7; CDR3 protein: CSAGGQAGEQYF; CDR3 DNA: TGCAGCGCCGGTGGACAGGCCGGGGAGCAGTACTTC
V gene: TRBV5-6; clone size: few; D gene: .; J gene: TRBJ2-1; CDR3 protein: CASSFPGNGDEQFF; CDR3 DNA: TGTGCCAGCAGTTTCCCGGGAAATGGCGATGAGCAGTTCTTC
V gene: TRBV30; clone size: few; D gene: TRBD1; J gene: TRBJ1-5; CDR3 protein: CAWRGGSNQPQHF; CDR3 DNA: TGTGCCTGGAGAGGGGGCTCCAATCAGCCCCAGCATTTT
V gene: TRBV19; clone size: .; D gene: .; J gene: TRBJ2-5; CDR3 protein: CASSGSYQETQYF; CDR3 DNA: TGTGCCAGTAGTGGCTCGTACCAAGAGACCCAGTACTTC
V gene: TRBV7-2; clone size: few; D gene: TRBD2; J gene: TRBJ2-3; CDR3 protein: CASSGTSGDTQYF; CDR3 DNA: TGTGCCAGCAGTGGGACTAGTGGCGATACGCAGTATTTT
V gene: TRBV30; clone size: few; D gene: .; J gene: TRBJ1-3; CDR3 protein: CASRVNSGNTIYF; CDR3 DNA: TGTGCCTCCCGCGTAAACTCTGGAAACACCATATATTTT
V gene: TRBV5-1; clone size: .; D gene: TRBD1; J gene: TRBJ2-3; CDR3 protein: CASRQGASDTQYF; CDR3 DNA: TGCGCCAGCAGGCAGGGGGCATCAGATACGCAGTATTTT
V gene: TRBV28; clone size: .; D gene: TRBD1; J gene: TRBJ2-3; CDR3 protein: CASSSGTASTDTQYF; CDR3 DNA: TGTGCCAGCAGTTCAGGGACAGCTAGCACAGATACGCAGTATTTT
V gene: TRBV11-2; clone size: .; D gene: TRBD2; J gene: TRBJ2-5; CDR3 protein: CASSGGLAGGPSLETQYF; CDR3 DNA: TGTGCCAGCAGCGGGGGATTAGCGGGAGGGCCTTCATTGGAGACCCAGTACTTC
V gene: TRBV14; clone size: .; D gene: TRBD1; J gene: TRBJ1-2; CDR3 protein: CASSHRGDRERMGDGYTF; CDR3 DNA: TGTGCCAGCAGCCATCGAGGGGACAGGGAGAGGATGGGGGATGGCTACACCTTC
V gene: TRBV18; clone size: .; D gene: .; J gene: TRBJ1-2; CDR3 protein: CASSPTGQSPLGYTF; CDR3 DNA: TGTGCCAGCTCACCAACGGGACAATCCCCTCTTGGCTACACCTTC
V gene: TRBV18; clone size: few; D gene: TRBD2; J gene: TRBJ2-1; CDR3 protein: CASSHGGTSNEQFF; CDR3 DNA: TGTGCCAGCTCACACGGTGGGACTAGCAATGAGCAGTTCTTC